The 25 T cell receptor beta chains below were found in one sample sequenced in a study of blood T cell repertoires in COVID-19. TCRdb's table, derived via immunoSEQ multiplex PCR, lists solely in-frame clones and lacks some. The data show 250,000 to 300,000 clones, with around four fifths seen just once and under 5% held by the top ten. Sequenced sample: PBMCs or T cells enriched from blood (not recorded which). The receptors were gathered from a man aged 25-40 years with acute COVID-19.

The rearrangement uses TRBV5-1 and TRBJ2-3, with D possibly TRBD1 on 7 matching bases. The length of the CDR3 is 12 residues. Trimming took off 4 bases at V and 10 bases at J, with 13 bases between the two ends. Germline V CDR1 and CDR2: SGHRS, YFSETQ. For the CDR3, the DNA is TGCGCCAGCAGCACCCAGGGGGGAGCGCAGTATTTT. Its translation: CASSTQGGAQYF.

The chain links TRBV6-5 to TRBJ2-1, with D unclear. Between the trimmed V and J ends, which lost 6 bases and 6 bases, there was a span of 9 bases. CDR3 length: 12 amino acids. CDR1 MNHEY and CDR2 SVGAGI come from the germline V gene. The CDR3 DNA reads as TGTGCCAGCAGCCACAACCCCAATGAGCAGTTCTTC. It specifies CASSHNPNEQFF.

This chain joins TRBV6-5 and TRBJ2-2, with D possibly TRBD2 on 6 matching bases. The CDR3 consists of 15 residues. Germline V CDR1 and CDR2: MNHEY, SVGAGI. Trimming removed 7 bases from V and 1 base from J, with 13 bases in between. The CDR3 sequence: CASTGYGRNTGELFF. The CDR3 nucleotides read TGTGCCAGCACCGGGTACGGGAGGAACACCGGGGAGCTGTTTTTT.

The DNA for the CDR3 is TGCGCCAGCCGCCTGACTAGCGTCACAGATACGCAGTATTTT. Protein: CASRLTSVTDTQYF. The chain joins TRBV10-2 to TRBJ2-3, with TRBD2 identical over 8 bases. Trimming at V came to 8 bases and at J to 2 bases, leaving 6 bases not matched to a gene. The germline V gene encodes CDR1 WSHSY and CDR2 SAAADI. CDR3 length: 14 residues.

CDR3 sequence reads: CASSLAPPDTEAFF. The CDR3 coding sequence is TGTGCCAGCAGCTTAGCCCCACCTGACACTGAAGCTTTCTTT. V gene TRBV5-6 combines with J gene TRBJ1-1; no definite D call. This CDR3 contains 14 residues. The V gene lost 2 bases and the J gene lost 3 bases, with 11 bases spanning the gap. Per germline, CDR1 SGHDT and CDR2 YYEEEE.

This rearrangement joins TRBV28 to TRBJ1-2; no reliable D call. Germline CDR1 reads MDHEN; CDR2 reads SYDVKM. V was trimmed by 8 bases and J by 4 bases, leaving 14 bases between them. The CDR3 consists of 13 residues. Written as DNA, the CDR3 is TGTGCCAGCCGCGGCGATCCCGCCTATGGCTACACCTTC. Translation gives CASRGDPAYGYTF.

V gene TRBV6-5 combines with J gene TRBJ2-1; tentatively, D is TRBD2 (5 bases). The germline CDR1 and CDR2 sequences are MNHEY and SVGAGI. Trimming removed 6 bases from V and 6 bases from J, with 12 bases in between. The CDR3 length is 13 residues. DNA of the CDR3: TGTGCCAGCAGGCTGGCGGGTATCAATGAGCAGTTCTTC. This encodes CASRLAGINEQFF.

V and J are TRBV3-1 (or the pseudogene TRBV3-2) and TRBJ1-2; 7 nucleotides agree with TRBD1. V lost 6 bases to trimming and J lost 4 bases; unmatched junction nucleotides: 8. Germline assignment: CDR1 LGHDT and CDR2 YNNKEL (reference sequence). The CDR3 loop spans 14 amino acids. The CDR3 loop is CASRGRQGFYGYTF. For the CDR3, the DNA is TGTGCCAGCAGGGGGCGACAGGGATTCTATGGCTACACCTTC.

The V and J genes are TRBV9 and TRBJ2-2; TRBD1 matches at 12 bases. Trimming removed 7 bases from V and 6 bases from J; junction bases left unmatched: 7. The CDR3 covers 15 residues. Germline V gene lookup returns CDR1 SGDLS and CDR2 YYNGEE. This chain's CDR3 is CASGTGTGGSGELFF. The DNA for the CDR3 is TGTGCCAGCGGCACCGGGACAGGGGGCTCCGGGGAGCTGTTTTTT. The full variable domain, completed using reference TRBV9 and TRBJ2-2, is DSGVTQTPKHLITATGQRVTLRCSPRSGDLSVYWYQQSLDQGLQFLIQYYNGEERAKGNILERFSAQQFPDLHSELNLSSLELGDSALYFCASGTGTGGSGELFFGEGSRLTVL.

The rearrangement joins TRBV30 to TRBJ2-1; 11 nucleotides agree with TRBD2. This CDR3 has 15 residues. V dropped 3 bases and J dropped 6; count of bases not matched to a gene: 7. Germline V gene lookup returns CDR1 GTSNPN and CDR2 SVGIG (reference sequence). CDR3 region: CAWRVGLAERNEQFF. In nucleotides, the CDR3 is TGTGCCTGGAGGGTGGGACTAGCGGAACGCAATGAGCAGTTCTTC.

CDR3 sequence reads: CATFNRGQGQNSPLHF. As DNA, the CDR3 is TGTGCCACCTTTAATCGCGGACAGGGGCAAAATTCACCCCTCCACTTT. The gene calls are TRBV30 and TRBJ1-6; 9 bases are a match to TRBD1. CDR3 length equals 16 residues. Germline V gene data show CDR1 as GTSNPN and CDR2 as SVGIG (reference sequence). V lost 8 bases and J lost 7; bases outside the gene matches: 15. Full variable domain (remainder filled in from reference TRBV30 and TRBJ1-6): SQTIHQWPATLVQPVGSPLSLECTVEGTSNPNLYWYRQAAGRGLQLLFYSVGIGQISSEVPQNLSASRPQDRQFILSSKKLLLSDSGFYLCATFNRGQGQNSPLHFGNGTRLTVT.

The rearrangement uses TRBV12-3 or TRBV12-4 and TRBJ1-1; D remains ambiguous. CDR3 length: 11 residues. V gave up 6 bases and J gave up 7 bases, with 9 bases separating them. As DNA, the CDR3 is TGTGCCAGCAGGGAAACGGGTGAAGCTTTCTTT. It yields the protein CASRETGEAFF.

The chain couples TRBV5-6 to TRBJ1-1; D perhaps matches TRBD1 (6 bases). This CDR3 has 13 residues. Deletions cut 4 bases from V and 5 bases from J, with 12 bases between. Germline V gives CDR1 SGHDT, CDR2 YYEEEE. The CDR3 reads CASSPNRVTEAFF. In DNA, the CDR3 is TGTGCCAGCAGCCCCAACAGGGTAACTGAAGCTTTCTTT.

The chain carries TRBV3-1 (or the pseudogene TRBV3-2) and TRBJ1-2; unclear D gene. The length of the CDR3 is 16 residues. Between the trimmed V and J ends, which lost 0 bases and 7 bases, there was a span of 18 bases. Germline V gene data show CDR1 as LGHDT and CDR2 as YNNKEL (reference sequence). The CDR3 nucleotides are TGTGCCAGCAGCCAAGATTTTCCCGGAGGGATCTGTGGCTACACCTTC. Translating it yields CASSQDFPGGICGYTF.

Here the CDR3 reads CASSRGTSGGYEQFF. The CDR3 DNA reads TGTGCCAGCAGCCGAGGGACTAGCGGGGGGTATGAGCAGTTCTTC. This chain connects TRBV14 to TRBJ2-1; 15 bases are a match to TRBD2. V was pared by 4 bases and J by 8 bases, with 3 bases of the junction left unmatched. Per germline, CDR1 SGHDN and CDR2 FVKESK. The CDR3 runs to 15 residues.

In this sample, this clone turned up a few times. The chain employs TRBV6-4 and TRBJ2-3, with TRBD1 matching over 8 bases. V was clipped by 3 bases and J by 2 bases; unmatched bases: 4. CDR3 length: 15 amino acids. Germline assignment: CDR1 MRHNA and CDR2 SNTAGT. CDR3 sequence reads: CASSETGGSTDTQYF. CDR3 bases: TGTGCCAGCAGTGAAACAGGGGGTTCCACAGATACGCAGTATTTT.

The rearrangement links TRBV7-2 to TRBJ2-5; weak D call: TRBD1 (6 bases). This CDR3 spans 16 amino acids. From germline, CDR1 is SGHTA and CDR2 FQGNSA. V dropped 0 bases and J dropped 5 bases, with 16 bases sitting between them. The DNA for the CDR3 is TGTGCCAGCAGCTTAGCTTTTGGTCAGGGGAAGGAGACCCAGTACTTC. Translating it yields CASSLAFGQGKETQYF.

The chain recombines TRBV4-1 with TRBJ1-3; D is ambiguous. Germline CDR1 MGHRA, CDR2 YSYEKL. The CDR3 is made up of 12 amino acids. Trimming stripped 8 bases from V and 4 bases from J, with 9 bases between. CDR3 sequence (DNA): TGCGCCAGCGAGTCAATCGGAAACACCATATATTTT. Its protein is CASESIGNTIYF.

This chain joins TRBV14 and TRBJ2-5; the D is unclear. Trimming cost V 0 bases and J 5 bases, with 7 bases left between them. CDR3 length: 13 residues. The germline CDR1 and CDR2 sequences are SGHDN and FVKESK. CDR3 sequence (DNA): TGTGCCAGCAGCCAAGATCGACTGGAGACCCAGTACTTC. This translates into CASSQDRLETQYF.

The chain links TRBV29-1 to TRBJ2-1, with a weak D call TRBD2 (5 bases). Trimming pared 4 bases from V and 4 bases from J, leaving 14 bases between. The CDR3 spans 14 residues. Germline V gene sequence: CDR1 SQVTM, CDR2 ANQGSEA. The CDR3 DNA sequence: TGCAGCGTTGCCGCCAGCGGTCCTTACAATGAGCAGTTCTTC. It translates to CSVAASGPYNEQFF.

The chain is built from TRBV7-3 and TRBJ2-1; TRBD2 matches 8 bases. The CDR3 contains 15 residues. V was pared by 5 bases and J by 3 bases, with 6 bases of the junction left unmatched. Germline assignment: CDR1 SGHTA and CDR2 FQGTGA. CDR3 sequence reads: CASSANSGDYNEQFF. The CDR3 region has the DNA TGTGCCAGCAGCGCCAATAGCGGGGACTACAATGAGCAGTTCTTC.

Comment on this clone: The junction does not match germline at one end; this may be a read error. The gene calls are TRBV28 and TRBJ1-4; 7 nucleotides match TRBD1. Germline CDR1 reads MDHEN; CDR2 reads SYDVKM. CDR3 size: 13 residues. The CDR3: CVSSNRGREKLFF. As DNA, the CDR3 is TGTGTCAGCAGCAACAGGGGCCGTGAAAAACTGTTTTTT.

The chain couples TRBV12-3 or TRBV12-4 to TRBJ1-3; the D is unclear. V lost 6 bases and J lost 6, with 9 bases in between. There are 12 residues in the CDR3. CDR3 in amino acids: CASREIVNTIYF. The DNA for the CDR3 is TGTGCCAGCAGGGAGATAGTAAACACCATATATTTT.

This chain joins TRBV10-1 and TRBJ2-2; the match to TRBD2 covers 9 bases. This CDR3 spans 15 amino acids. The germline V gene has CDR1 WNHNN and CDR2 SYGVQD (reference sequence). Germline trimming cut 7 bases from V and 4 bases from J; bases unmatched to any gene: 7. As DNA, the CDR3 is TGCGCCAGCAAGACTAGCGGAGATGGCACCGGGGAGCTGTTTTTT. This sequence encodes CASKTSGDGTGELFF.

In the case of this clone: One junction end disagrees with the germline gene, perhaps due to a read error. This chain links TRBV5-1 with TRBJ2-2; a possible D gene is TRBD2 (6 bases). The CDR3 runs to 15 residues. Germline CDR1 and CDR2: SGHRS and YFSETQ. CDR3 in amino acids: CASSLSPGREGELFF. CDR3 sequence (DNA): TGTGCCAGCAGCTTGTCACCGGGACGGGAGGGGGAGCTGTTTTTT.